Described below is a single TCR beta chain sequence and its context. CDR3 length: 12 amino acids. Looked up from germline, CDR1 is GTSNPN and CDR2 is SVGIG (reference sequence). The trim removed 5 bases at V and 7 bases at J, leaving 6 bases unmatched. The protocol was immunoSEQ multiplex PCR, while the TCRdb copy is restricted to in-frame clones and leaves out a portion. The sample shows about 98,000 clones, about 80% of them seen only once. This entry comes from a study of blood T cell repertoires in COVID-19. The source is a man in his 60s with acute or convalescent COVID-19. The material sequenced was peripheral blood. This chain links TRBV30 with TRBJ1-1; 8 nucleotides agree with TRBD1. The CDR3 here is CAWDRGSGEAFF. In nucleotides, the CDR3 is TGTGCCTGGGACAGGGGATCTGGTGAAGCTTTCTTT.